This TCR beta chain was identified in a study of blood T cell repertoires in COVID-19. Original methodology: Amplification with reference gene primers provided the estimates of nucleated cell counts. Clones were sequenced by immunoSEQ multiplex PCR, and TCRdb holds only the in-frame ones, with some missing. The V and J calls and clone size were taken over from that table, and D and trimming were inferred from the DNA. The sample carries 140,000 to 150,000 clones, approximately 84% recorded once. This CDR3 is built from 12 residues. V shed 8 bases, J shed 5 bases, and the junction held 2 bases outside the gene matches. The V gene's germline CDR1 is LNHDA and CDR2 SQIVND (reference sequence).

Sequencing was carried out using peripheral blood. The chain joins TRBV19 to TRBJ1-5; 8 bases agree with TRBD1. This clonotype originated in an older woman with acute or convalescent COVID-19. This chain's CDR3 is CASVQGDQPQHF. The CDR3 coding sequence is TGTGCCAGTGTACAGGGGGATCAGCCCCAGCATTTT.